This T cell receptor beta chain was captured in a study of response to subunit inactivated influenza vaccine. General study findings and limits: Only a handful of new T cells, the authors suggested, are recruited with each seasonal influenza vaccination.

This CDR3 is 14 amino acids long. V was trimmed by 0 bases and J by 8 bases, leaving 11 bases between them. Germline lookup yields CDR1 SGDLS and CDR2 YYNGEE. TCRdb reprocessed the RT-PCR reads via MiXCR and lists one record per CDR3 protein. The sample contains about 520,000 distinct CDR3 sequences, around 25% of which appear only once. Comments on this clonotype: Its specificity is unknown.

Source: CD4+ T cells sorted from PBMCs, taken 5 days after vaccination. The receptor was isolated from a middle-aged man who received an inactivated influenza vaccine. The genes are TRBV9 and TRBJ1-4, with unresolved D. Here the CDR3 reads CASSVGSLGEKLFF. DNA of the CDR3: TGTGCCAGCAGCGTAGGATCCCTGGGCGAAAAACTGTTTTTT.